This TCR beta chain was identified in a study of graft-versus-host responses after intestinal transplantation (dated by TCRdb to about 2021). For context, the study as a whole: Recipients received multivisceral, liver-intestinal, or isolated intestinal transplants. To identify alloreactive clones, pre-transplant mixed lymphocyte reaction products were sequenced and then compared with unstimulated pre-transplant donor and recipient T cells. Of the roughly 24 intestinal transplant recipients enrolled in the cohort, one of whom was a retransplant, a few patients without pretransplant specimens were excluded. Every recipient was given anti-thymocyte globulin induction, followed by approximately 3 years of maintenance tacrolimus and steroids. A peak of at least 4% donor T cells among recipient peripheral blood mononuclear cells was the definition used for donor T cell macrochimerism. Graft-versus-host and host-versus-graft alloreactive T cell clones were tracked in the graft, circulation and bone marrow after intestinal transplantation using bulk TCR-beta CDR3 sequencing. Samples from three later patients were sequenced in-house on an Illumina MiSeq with MiXCR processing rather than by the commercial service. General study outcomes and caveats: GvH clones were detected in recipient bone marrow, and some of these GvH clones were observed earlier in ileal mucosa or blood, consistent with an intestinal mucosal origin. Patients with donor T cell macrochimerism had high GvH to HvG T cell clonal ratios in their allografts. The conclusions were limited by the relatively low number and heterogeneity of the intestinal transplant patients. Peak levels of circulating GvH clones were associated with declines in HvG clones early after transplant.

A remark on this clone: The antigen it binds to is not known. No base qualities exist here, and no much larger clone lies one base off it.

The meaning of the sample's time point label: cells obtained before transplantation from donor or recipient. CD3+CD4+ and CD3+CD8+ populations were FACS-sorted from unstimulated pre-transplant donor and recipient cells taken from spleen or lymph nodes. The library was built by means of the immunoSEQ multiplex PCR assay. In most patients, genomic DNA was isolated using the Qiagen DNeasy Blood and Tissue Kit and sent frozen to Adaptive Biotechnologies for TCR sequencing. For most patients, high-throughput TCR-beta CDR3 sequencing of genomic DNA was performed by Adaptive Biotechnologies. The authors processed their data as follows. Adaptive's ImmunoSEQ software supplied the TCR sequencing data for 15 to 20 patients, while MiXCR and VDJtools were used to process a few other patients. To correct CD4 versus CD8 sorting errors, any sequence found in both subsets at a frequency ratio below 5:1 was removed. CDR3 nucleotide sequences shared by donor and recipient were removed because the origin of these sequences could not be assigned. At least 2-fold expansion over unstimulated cells and a minimum CFSE-low frequency of 0.002% (template counts) or 0.001% (read counts) were required for clones to be classified as alloreactive. Mappable clones were those detected in sequenced pre-transplant spleen, lymph node, or MLR CFSE-low populations of the donor or recipient. The cumulative frequency of alloreactive clones was calculated as a percentage of all sequences, weighted by copy number. TCRdb mirrors the immuneACCESS table, restricted to in-frame sequences. Some clones are absent from its copies; in checked studies, under half trace to an unresolved V gene, and the reason for the others is unknown. The V and J calls and the clone size are those of that table, but D and trimming were determined from the DNA. The sample profile shows nearly 95,000 clones; about 92% of them were found once. The ten largest account for approximately 2% of the sample.

The CDR3 sequence holds 17 residues, the cysteine and phenylalanine included. The read is trimmed to its CDR3 DNA, 51 bases read in frame from base 1. The germline V gene (reference sequence) specifies LNHNV as CDR1 and YYDKDF as CDR2. The germline V end is reduced by 3 bases and the J end by 4 bases; junction bases left unmatched: 8. The sample was unstimulated CD8+ T cells sorted from spleen or lymph node cells, taken before intestinal transplant. This receptor was obtained from a human donor who received an intestinal transplant. Recombination linked TRBV15 to TRBJ2-2, and TRBD1 matches 10 of the central bases. The nucleotide sequence is TGTGCCACCAGCAGCCTCCGGGACAGGGGTCTCACCGGGGAGCTGTTTTTT. Its protein product is CATSSLRDRGLTGELFF.